This T cell receptor beta chain is drawn from a study of beta chain features in type 1 diabetes. Study-wide results and limits: When VDJ junctions were examined, type 1 diabetes patients showed fewer insertions and more deletions. Patients and controls would be equally affected if PCR favored shorter templates. People with Type 1 diabetes carried modestly yet significantly shorter TCRB CDR3s in all four CD4+ subsets.

Germline loops: CDR1 SGDLS, CDR2 YYNGEE. Trimming at V came to 3 bases and at J to 10 bases, leaving 5 bases not matched to a gene. The CDR3 runs 15 residues. This clone occurred a few times. Antigen: not known. Expressed TCRB transcripts were sequenced because the isolated RNA had all been reverse transcribed beforehand. TCRdb keeps only in-frame clones here, not all; method: immunoSEQ multiplex PCR. The data show some 200,000 clones, roughly 10% seen once. The receptor was derived from a man aged 18 to 30 in good health. Input material: central memory CD4+ T cells from blood. The chain joins TRBV9 to TRBJ2-1; 15 bases match TRBD2. The CDR3 is CASSGGLAGGGEQFF. As DNA, the CDR3 is TGTGCCAGCAGCGGAGGACTAGCGGGAGGGGGCGAGCAGTTCTTC.